This T cell receptor (beta chain) was recovered during a study of shared clonotypes between healthy human individuals. Profiled with immunoSEQ multiplex PCR; TCRdb holds only in-frame clones, not every one. The table includes millions of clones, just over 90% detected once. Study-wide findings and caveats: Naive subsets typically showed greater estimated richness than memory subsets. In contrast to clonotypes shared by all four donors, non-shared clonotypes had lower generation probabilities.

A note on this clone: The target antigen is unknown.

The receptor comes from a man between 18 and 35 years old in good health. Some clones in this sample may be carry-over from other donors' samples. Sequencing was carried out using naive CD4+ T cells from PBMCs. The subset here: CD45RA+ positively selected.

The CDR3 nucleotides are TGTGCCACCTCACGGAATCCCAGGCCCCTCAATCAGCCCCAGCATTTT. Protein product: CATSRNPRPLNQPQHF. This sequence joins TRBV7-8 and TRBJ1-5; the D is unclear. CDR1 is SGHVS and CDR2 is FQNEAQ in the germline V gene. The CDR3 runs to 16 residues. Trimming shortened V by 10 bases and J by 3 bases, and 22 bases separated the two germline ends.